This T cell receptor beta chain was documented in a study of blood T cell repertoires in COVID-19. Trimming stripped 1 base from V and 8 bases from J, with 6 bases between. Germline V gene data show CDR1 as GTSNPN and CDR2 as SVGIG (reference sequence). The CDR3 covers 12 residues. Measured with immunoSEQ multiplex PCR; TCRdb has only the in-frame clones, and not every one. The data show 130,000 to 150,000 clones, with under 80% seen just once and roughly 4.2% held by the top ten. This sequence originates from a man between 60 and 75 years old with acute or convalescent COVID-19. The gene calls are TRBV30 and TRBJ1-6; D remains unclear. The sample consisted of peripheral blood. Here the CDR3 DNA reads TGTGCCTGGAGTGCCTTAGATTCACCCCTCCACTTT. This codes for CAWSALDSPLHF.